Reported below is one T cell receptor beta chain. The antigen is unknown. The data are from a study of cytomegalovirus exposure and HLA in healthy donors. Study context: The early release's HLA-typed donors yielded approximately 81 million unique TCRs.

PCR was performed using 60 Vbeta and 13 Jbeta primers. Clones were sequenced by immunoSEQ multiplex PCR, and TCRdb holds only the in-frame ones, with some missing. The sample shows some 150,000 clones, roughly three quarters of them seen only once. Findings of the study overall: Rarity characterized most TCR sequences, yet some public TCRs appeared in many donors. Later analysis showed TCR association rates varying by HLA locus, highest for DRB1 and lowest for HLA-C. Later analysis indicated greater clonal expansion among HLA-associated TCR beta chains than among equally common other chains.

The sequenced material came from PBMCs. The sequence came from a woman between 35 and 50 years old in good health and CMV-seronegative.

DNA for the CDR3: TGCAGCGTTGAGGGACTAGCGGGGGCGAGGGGACTACACGAGCAGTACTTC. This sequence encodes CSVEGLAGARGLHEQYF. The chain joins TRBV29-1 to TRBJ2-7; 14 bases align to TRBD2. The CDR3 covers 17 residues. With 3 bases clipped from V and 5 bases from J, the junction kept 12 bases outside the gene matches. The germline V gene encodes CDR1 SQVTM and CDR2 ANQGSEA.